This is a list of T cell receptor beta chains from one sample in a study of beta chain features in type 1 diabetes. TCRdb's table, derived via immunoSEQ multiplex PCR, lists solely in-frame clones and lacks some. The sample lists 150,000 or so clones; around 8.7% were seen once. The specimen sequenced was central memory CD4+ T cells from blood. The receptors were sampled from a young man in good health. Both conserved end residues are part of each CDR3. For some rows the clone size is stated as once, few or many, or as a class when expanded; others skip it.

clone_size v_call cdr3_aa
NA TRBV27 CASRRTAYQPQHF
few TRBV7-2 CASSSQGGLHNEQFF
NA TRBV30 CAWSTGRHGNTIYF
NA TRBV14 CASVTSGGPEDQETQYF
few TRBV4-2 CASSQEPRRGAFTDTQYF
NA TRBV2 CASSHRNSPLHF
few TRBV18 CASSSPSGDTGELFF
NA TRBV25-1 CAISTGQTTDTQYF
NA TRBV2 CASTTERGYGYTF
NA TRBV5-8 CASSPGLAETSTDTQYF
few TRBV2 CASSRDEQYF
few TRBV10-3 CAISESDRYGYTF
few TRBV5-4 CASSLTGGGREQYF
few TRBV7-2 CASSFSGGPQETQYF
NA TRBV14 CASRRVGTDTQYF
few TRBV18 CASSPGRGGASEETQYF
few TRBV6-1 CASRRDVWGQETQYF
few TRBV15 CATTRGENTGELFF
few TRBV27 CASSSRVRETQYF
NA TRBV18 CASSPGTGNTGELFF
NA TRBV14 CASSQGLASHEQFF
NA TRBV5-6 CASSLRRASNYGYTF
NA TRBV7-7 CASSLGSGGAASDTQYF
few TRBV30 CATSGGTHVGYTF
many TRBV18 CASSPQGMNTEAFF
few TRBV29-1 CSVEGGVGFEQYF
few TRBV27 CASRRNRDRVSGELFF
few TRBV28 CASSQDSPLHF
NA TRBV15 CATSSLGQGPVIYGYTF
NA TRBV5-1 CASSLARTGLGYTF
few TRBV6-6 CASSRDYETQYF
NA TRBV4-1 CASSRQGNNSPLHF
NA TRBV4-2 CASSRTSGAPNEQFF
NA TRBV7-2 CASSPQTGNQPQHF